This T cell receptor beta chain was observed in a study of cytomegalovirus exposure and HLA in healthy donors. General study points: An analysis that came later showed most CMV-associated TCR beta chains appearing HLA-restricted. Across all donors, roughly uniform sequencing depth was an assumption of the presence/absence analyses.

Trimming took 4 bases from V and 2 from J; bases not matched to a gene: 4. This CDR3 region has 13 residues. Germline loops: CDR1 GTSNPN, CDR2 SVGIG (reference sequence). Primers included in the PCR were 60 Vbeta and 13 Jbeta primers. Libraries were prepared by immunoSEQ multiplex PCR; TCRdb keeps only in-frame clonotypes and omits some of them. This sample carries around 200,000 clones, 60% to 80% of them seen once, and the ten largest clones take around 3.2%. This clone was detected a few times. The antigen remains undetermined. The V and J genes are TRBV30 and TRBJ2-7; the match to TRBD1 covers 8 bases. The source of this sequence is a man aged 35-49 years in good health and CMV-seronegative. Sequencing was carried out using PBMCs. The CDR3 loop is CAWKTGGPYEQYF. The CDR3 coding sequence is TGTGCCTGGAAAACAGGGGGTCCCTACGAGCAGTACTTC. The full variable domain, with the rest looked up from reference TRBV30 and TRBJ2-7, is SQTIHQWPATLVQPVGSPLSLECTVEGTSNPNLYWYRQAAGRGLQLLFYSVGIGQISSEVPQNLSASRPQDRQFILSSKKLLLSDSGFYLCAWKTGGPYEQYFGPGTRLTVT.